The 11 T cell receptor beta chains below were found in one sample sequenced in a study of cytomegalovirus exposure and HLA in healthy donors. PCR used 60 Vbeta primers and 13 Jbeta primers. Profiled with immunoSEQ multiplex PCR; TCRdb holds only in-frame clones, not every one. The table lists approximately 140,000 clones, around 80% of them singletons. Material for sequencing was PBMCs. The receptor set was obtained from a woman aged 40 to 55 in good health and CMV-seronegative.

DNA for the CDR3: TGTGCCAGCAGCCTTAGCCAAGGCCAGGGAAACACCATATATTTT. Translating gives CASSLSQGQGNTIYF. This rearrangement joins TRBV7-6 to TRBJ1-3; D not resolved. The CDR3 has 15 amino acids. Germline V gene data show CDR1 as SGHVS and CDR2 as FNYEAQ. The V gene lost 5 bases and the J gene lost 4 bases, with 15 bases spanning the gap.

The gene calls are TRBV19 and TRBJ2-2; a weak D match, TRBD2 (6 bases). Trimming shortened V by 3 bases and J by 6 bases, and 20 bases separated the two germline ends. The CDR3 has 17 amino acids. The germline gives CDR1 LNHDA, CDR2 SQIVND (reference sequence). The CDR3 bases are TGTGCCAGTAGTATCCGACTAGAAGTGACGGTGGCCGGGGAGCTGTTTTTT. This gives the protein CASSIRLEVTVAGELFF.

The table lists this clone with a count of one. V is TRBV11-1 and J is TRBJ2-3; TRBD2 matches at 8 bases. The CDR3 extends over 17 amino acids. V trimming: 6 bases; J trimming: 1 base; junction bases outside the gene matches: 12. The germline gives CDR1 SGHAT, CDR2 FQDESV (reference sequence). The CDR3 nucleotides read TGTGCCAGCAGACCTAGCTACCCGACTAGCGGCACAGATACGCAGTATTTT. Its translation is CASRPSYPTSGTDTQYF.

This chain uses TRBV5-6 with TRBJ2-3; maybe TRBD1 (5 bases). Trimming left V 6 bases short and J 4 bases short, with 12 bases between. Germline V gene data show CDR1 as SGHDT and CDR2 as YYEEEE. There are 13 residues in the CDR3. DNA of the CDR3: TGTGCCAGCACTTTCACCAGGGCAGATACGCAGTATTTT. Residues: CASTFTRADTQYF.

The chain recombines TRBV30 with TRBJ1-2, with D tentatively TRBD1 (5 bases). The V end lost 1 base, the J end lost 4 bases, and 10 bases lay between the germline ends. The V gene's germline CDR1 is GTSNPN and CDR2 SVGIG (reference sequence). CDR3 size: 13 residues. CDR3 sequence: CAWSADRAYGYTF. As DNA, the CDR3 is TGTGCCTGGAGTGCCGACAGAGCCTATGGCTACACCTTC.

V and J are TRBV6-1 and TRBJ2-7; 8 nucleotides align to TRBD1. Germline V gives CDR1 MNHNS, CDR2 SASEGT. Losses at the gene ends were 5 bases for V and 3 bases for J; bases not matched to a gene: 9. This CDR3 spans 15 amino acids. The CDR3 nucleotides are TGTGCCAGCAGTCTCGGACAGGGTCTGGACTACGAGCAGTACTTC. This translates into CASSLGQGLDYEQYF.

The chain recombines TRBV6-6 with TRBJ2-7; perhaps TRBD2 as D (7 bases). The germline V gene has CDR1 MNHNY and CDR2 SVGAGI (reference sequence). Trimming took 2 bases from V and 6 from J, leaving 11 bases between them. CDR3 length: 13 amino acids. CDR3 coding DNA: TGTGCCAGCAGTTACGACGGGGGGCGCGAGCAGTACTTC. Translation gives CASSYDGGREQYF.

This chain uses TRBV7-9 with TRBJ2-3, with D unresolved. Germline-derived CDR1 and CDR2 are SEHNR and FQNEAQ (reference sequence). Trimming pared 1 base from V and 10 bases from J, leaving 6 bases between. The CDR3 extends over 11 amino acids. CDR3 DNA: TGTGCCAGCAGCTTAGGGGCCCCGCAGTATTTT. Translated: CASSLGAPQYF.

CDR3 residues: CSVEGRSGSVHNEQFF. The DNA of the CDR3 is TGCAGCGTTGAAGGGAGGAGCGGGAGCGTCCACAATGAGCAGTTCTTC. The V gene is TRBV29-1, the J gene TRBJ2-1; 8 bases fit TRBD2. Germline V CDR1 and CDR2: SQVTM, ANQGSEA. V lost 1 base and J lost 5; bases outside the gene matches: 10. The CDR3 runs 16 residues.

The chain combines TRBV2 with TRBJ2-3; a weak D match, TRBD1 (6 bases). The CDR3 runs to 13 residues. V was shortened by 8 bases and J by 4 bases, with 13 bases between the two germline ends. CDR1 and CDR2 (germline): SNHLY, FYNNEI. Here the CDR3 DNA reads TGTGCCAGCTCGGACAGCACCCCAGATACGCAGTATTTT. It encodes CASSDSTPDTQYF.

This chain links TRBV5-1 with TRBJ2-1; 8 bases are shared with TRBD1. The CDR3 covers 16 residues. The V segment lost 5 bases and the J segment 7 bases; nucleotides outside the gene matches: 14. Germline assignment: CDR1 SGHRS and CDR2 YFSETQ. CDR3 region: CASSPGGTGVRNEQFF. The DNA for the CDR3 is TGCGCCAGCAGTCCAGGGGGGACAGGTGTGAGAAATGAGCAGTTCTTC.